These T cell receptor beta chains were read from a single sample in a study of CD8 T cells in Susac syndrome. TCRdb reprocessed the immunoSEQ multiplex PCR reads with MiXCR, giving one entry per CDR3 protein. The sample holds about 250,000 distinct CDR3 sequences, roughly 95% seen once. Specimen: CD4+ T cells from PBMCs. These receptors were obtained from a human donor with multiple sclerosis. The CDR3 runs from the conserved cysteine through the conserved F or W. The order of the fields is J gene, V gene, D gene, clone size, CDR3 protein, CDR3 DNA. D genes are given only for firm matches. Clone sizes are given selectively: once, few, many, or a class where the clone is expanded.

>TRBJ1-4|TRBV2|-|-
CASRQNPGREKLFF
TGTGCCAGCAGACAGAATCCGGGTAGAGAAAAACTGTTTTTT
>TRBJ1-4|TRBV15|-|-
CATSRVPGLGEKLFF
TGTGCCACCAGCAGAGTCCCAGGGCTAGGTGAAAAACTGTTTTTT
>TRBJ2-6|TRBV29-1|-|-
CSVEGGQPYSGANVLTF
TGCAGCGTTGAGGGAGGACAGCCCTACTCTGGGGCCAACGTCCTGACTTTC
>TRBJ1-6|TRBV7-8|-|-
CASSPQVNSPLHF
TGTGCCAGCAGCCCACAGGTCAATTCACCCCTCCACTTT
>TRBJ2-3|TRBV6-5|-|-
CASRPRATSTDTQYF
TGTGCCAGCAGACCTCGTGCTACTAGCACAGATACGCAGTATTTT
>TRBJ1-4|TRBV19|-|-
CASSTASTTNEKLFF
TGTGCCAGTAGTACAGCATCCACAACTAATGAAAAACTGTTTTTT
>TRBJ1-1|TRBV10-2|-|-
CASSESAGLSTEAFF
TGCGCCAGCAGTGAGTCTGCAGGGTTAAGCACTGAAGCTTTCTTT
>TRBJ1-2|TRBV19|-|-
CASAHDRQGGYTF
TGTGCCAGTGCCCATGACAGGCAGGGTGGCTACACCTTC
>TRBJ2-1|TRBV15|TRBD2|-
CATSRDAGGPGHNEQFF
TGTGCCACCAGCAGAGACGCGGGGGGCCCTGGGCACAATGAGCAGTTCTTC
>TRBJ2-6|TRBV7-2|-|-
CASSNRLSSGANVLTF
TGTGCCAGCAGCAACCGACTGAGCTCTGGGGCCAACGTCCTGACTTTC
>TRBJ1-2|TRBV30|-|-
CAWSVRTANGYTF
TGTGCCTGGAGTGTTCGGACAGCCAATGGCTACACCTTC
>TRBJ2-7|TRBV29-1|TRBD2|-
CSVVGAGAPWGSYEQYF
TGCAGCGTTGTGGGAGCGGGGGCCCCCTGGGGTTCCTACGAGCAGTACTTC
>TRBJ2-3|TRBV6-5|-|once
CASRRGQTSTDTQYF
TGTGCCAGCAGGCGAGGACAGACTAGCACAGATACGCAGTATTTT
>TRBJ2-1|TRBV6-5|TRBD1|-
CASSFSTGVEFF
TGTGCCAGCAGTTTCTCGACAGGGGTCGAGTTCTTC
>TRBJ2-7|TRBV6-6|-|-
CASSYSNADEQYF
TGTGCCAGCAGTTACTCGAATGCGGACGAGCAGTACTTC
>TRBJ2-5|TRBV5-4|TRBD2|-
CASSPTGGAETQYF
TGTGCCAGCAGCCCTACGGGGGGGGCGGAGACCCAGTACTTC
>TRBJ2-5|TRBV5-6|-|-
CASSFWGYQETQYF
TGTGCCAGCAGCTTCTGGGGGTACCAAGAGACCCAGTACTTC
>TRBJ2-1|TRBV30|TRBD2|-
CAWSPGLADNEQFF
TGTGCCTGGAGTCCCGGACTAGCGGACAATGAGCAGTTCTTC
>TRBJ1-1|TRBV19|-|-
CASVPGSNTEAFF
TGTGCCAGTGTTCCGGGTTCCAACACTGAAGCTTTCTTT
>TRBJ2-5|TRBV4-1|-|-
CASSQDRGRSETQYF
TGCGCCAGCAGCCAAGACCGGGGCAGATCCGAGACCCAGTACTTC
>TRBJ1-2|TRBV6-5|-|once
CASSLGFSGYTF
TGTGCCAGCAGTTTAGGTTTCTCTGGCTACACCTTC
>TRBJ2-7|TRBV5-1|-|once
CASSLEWGVSNEQYF
TGCGCCAGCAGCTTGGAATGGGGTGTTTCCAACGAGCAGTACTTC
>TRBJ2-2|TRBV12-3/TRBV12-4|TRBD1|-
CASSQNRGTGELFF
TGTGCCAGCAGTCAAAACAGGGGGACCGGGGAGCTGTTTTTT
>TRBJ1-1|TRBV3-1|TRBD1|-
CASSFTGTGTDSMNTEAFF
TGTGCCAGCAGCTTCACCGGGACAGGGACGGACAGCATGAACACTGAAGCTTTCTTT
>TRBJ2-7|TRBV7-2|-|few
CASSFGGGSYEQYF
TGTGCCAGCAGCTTCGGTGGGGGGTCCTACGAGCAGTACTTC
>TRBJ2-6|TRBV27|-|once
CASMALSFFSGANVLTF
TGTGCCTCTATGGCTCTTTCGTTCTTCTCTGGGGCCAACGTCCTGACTTTC
>TRBJ2-1|TRBV14|TRBD2|-
CASSQGVQRGHEQFF
TGTGCCAGCAGCCAAGGAGTCCAGCGGGGCCATGAGCAGTTCTTC
>TRBJ2-1|TRBV12-3/TRBV12-4|TRBD2|-
CASSLGIPSGITVYNEQFF
TGTGCCAGCAGTTTAGGAATACCTAGCGGGATAACGGTCTACAATGAGCAGTTCTTC
>TRBJ1-2|TRBV2|-|-
CASRKDNGINYGYTF
TGTGCCAGCAGGAAAGACAACGGCATTAACTATGGCTACACCTTC
>TRBJ2-5|TRBV9|-|once
CASSVGAGTQETQYF
TGTGCCAGCAGCGTAGGAGCGGGGACACAAGAGACCCAGTACTTC
>TRBJ2-3|TRBV10-3|TRBD2|few
CAISEESGTLTDTQYF
TGTGCCATCAGTGAGGAGAGCGGGACCCTCACAGATACGCAGTATTTT
>TRBJ2-6|TRBV5-1|-|-
CASSLAVGNGANVLTF
TGCGCCAGCAGCTTGGCCGTAGGGAATGGGGCCAACGTCCTGACTTTC
>TRBJ1-6|TRBV28|TRBD1|-
CASSLTGSHSPLHF
TGTGCCAGCAGTTTGACAGGGAGCCATTCACCCCTCCACTTT
>TRBJ2-2|TRBV20-1|TRBD2|-
CSAREGTGELFF
TGCAGTGCGCGGGAGGGCACCGGGGAGCTGTTTTTT
>TRBJ2-3|TRBV20-1|TRBD2|-
CSARDLGLAGAADTQYF
TGCAGTGCTAGAGATTTAGGACTAGCGGGAGCCGCAGATACGCAGTATTTT
>TRBJ2-5|TRBV30|TRBD1|-
CACRGSLETQYF
TGTGCCTGCAGGGGGAGCTTAGAGACCCAGTACTTC
>TRBJ2-5|TRBV20-1|TRBD2|-
CSAGEGLTRETQYF
TGCAGTGCTGGCGAGGGACTAACTCGAGAGACCCAGTACTTC
>TRBJ2-5|TRBV5-6|-|-
CASSLAHTKETQYF
TGTGCCAGCAGCTTGGCCCACACAAAAGAGACCCAGTACTTC
>TRBJ1-5|TRBV12-3/TRBV12-4|-|-
CASRTSRGERGNQPQHF
TGTGCCAGCAGAACCTCGAGGGGGGAACGGGGCAATCAGCCCCAGCATTTT
>TRBJ2-6|TRBV5-1|TRBD1|-
CASSIRQGSGANVLTF
TGCGCCAGCAGCATAAGACAGGGGTCTGGGGCCAACGTCCTGACTTTC
>TRBJ1-3|TRBV13|-|-
CASSQTGHRSPENTIYF
TGTGCCAGCAGCCAGACGGGACACCGTTCCCCGGAAAACACCATATATTTT
>TRBJ2-1|TRBV12-3/TRBV12-4|-|-
CASSPRRAPYNEQFF
TGTGCCAGCAGCCCTCGGAGGGCGCCCTACAATGAGCAGTTCTTC
>TRBJ2-5|TRBV4-1|TRBD1|-
CASSSTGTATYQETQYF
TGCGCCAGCAGCTCGACCGGGACAGCCACGTACCAAGAGACCCAGTACTTC
>TRBJ1-1|TRBV30|-|once
CAWSARGRATEAFF
TGTGCCTGGAGTGCAAGGGGCCGGGCCACTGAAGCTTTCTTT
>TRBJ2-1|TRBV4-2|-|-
CASSQDIRNFYNEQFF
TGTGCCAGCAGCCAAGATATACGGAACTTCTACAATGAGCAGTTCTTC
>TRBJ2-6|TRBV5-1|-|once
CASSLIAAAGANVLTF
TGCGCCAGCAGCCTGATTGCTGCGGCTGGGGCCAACGTCCTGACTTTC
>TRBJ2-4|TRBV7-8|TRBD1|-
CASSPMGTTGKNIQYF
TGTGCCAGCAGCCCCATGGGAACGACAGGGAAAAACATTCAGTACTTC
>TRBJ1-1|TRBV11-3|-|once
CASTGLLNTEAFF
TGTGCCAGCACCGGACTGTTGAACACTGAAGCTTTCTTT